The clone carrying this T cell receptor (beta chain) was seen a few times. The CDR3 extends over 15 amino acids. Trimming removed 2 bases from V and 5 bases from J; junction bases left unmatched: 6. Germline CDR1 SGDLS, CDR2 YYNGEE. This specimen comes from a study of shared T cell receptors in the human thymus. Sequencing used immunoSEQ multiplex PCR; TCRdb keeps in-frame clones, though not all of them. The data show just under 550,000 clones, with about 80% seen just once and more than 0.01% held by the top ten. In addition, the sample was reused for a study of human thymus T cells. Turning to that study: Infants served as donors; they were healthy and Finnish and were having corrective surgery for congenital heart defects. Corrective heart surgery yielded the resections from which the thymus tissue came. Related research reported highly overlapping thymic repertoires among unrelated individuals.

V gene TRBV9 combines with J gene TRBJ1-1, with 10 bases that match TRBD1. The source material was thymocytes. The TCR was taken from a boy younger than two with a congenital heart defect. CDR3 sequence reads: CASSVTGGRQTEAFF. In DNA, the CDR3 is TGTGCCAGCAGCGTGACAGGGGGCCGACAAACTGAAGCTTTCTTT.